This T cell receptor beta chain originates from a study of cytomegalovirus exposure and HLA in healthy donors. General study results and limits: There were several of the most significant clusters that appeared linked to common viral pathogens in a later analysis.

Germline CDR1 and CDR2: SGHTA and FQGNSA. The CDR3 extends over 18 amino acids. The trim removed 2 bases at V and 1 base at J, leaving 7 bases unmatched. Worth noting for this clone: What it recognizes is unknown.

PCR was performed using 60 Vbeta and 13 Jbeta primers. The protocol was immunoSEQ multiplex PCR, while the TCRdb copy is restricted to in-frame clones and leaves out a portion. The data include about 200,000 clones; the top ten clones carry less than 0.85%. This TCR was sampled from a boy between 10 and 17 years old in good health and CMV-seronegative. Material: PBMCs. This chain uses TRBV7-2 with TRBJ2-5; 13 nucleotides match TRBD2. The CDR3 sequence: CASSLRLAGGRSQETQYF. The CDR3 nucleotides read TGTGCCAGCAGCTTAAGACTAGCGGGGGGCCGATCCCAAGAGACCCAGTACTTC.